A selection of T cell receptor beta chains follows, all from one sample in a study of T cells after yellow fever vaccination. TCRdb reprocessed the 5' RACE reads with MiXCR, giving one entry per CDR3 protein. Among 250,000 to 400,000 distinct CDR3 sequences listed, roughly 4.3% were seen once. Material: PBMCs, obtained 5 days after the yellow fever booster vaccination. The receptor set was obtained from a man in his late teens or twenties who received the YFV17D yellow fever vaccine. CDR3s include the opening cysteine and the closing phenylalanine or tryptophan. Fields, in order: V gene, clone size, J gene, D gene, CDR3 DNA, CDR3 protein. D genes are given only for firm matches. The size of a clone is reported for some rows only, either as once, few or many, or as a class for expanded clones.

>TRBV4-3|NA|TRBJ2-3|TRBD2
TGCGCCAGCAGCCAAGTGGCGGGGGGATCTAGCACAGATACGCAGTATTTT
CASSQVAGGSSTDTQYF
>TRBV6-5|few|TRBJ1-1|TRBD1
TGTGCCAGCAGTTCCGCCGGGACAGGGGATGGAGCTTTCTTT
CASSSAGTGDGAFF
>TRBV11-2|many|TRBJ1-2|TRBD1
TGTGCCAGCAGCTCGCGGTCCTGGGACAGCCCCTATGGCTACACCTTC
CASSSRSWDSPYGYTF
>TRBV5-6|few|TRBJ2-7|TRBD1
TGTGCCAGCAGCTTTACAGGGGGCCCCTACGAGCAGTACTTC
CASSFTGGPYEQYF
>TRBV6-2/TRBV6-3|NA|TRBJ1-6|NA
TGTGCCAGCAGAACCCTCAGACAGGACTATAATTCACCCCTCCACTTT
CASRTLRQDYNSPLHF
>TRBV2|few|TRBJ1-5|NA
TGTGCCAGCAGTGATAGCCGAGGAGGCAATCAGCCCCAGCATTTT
CASSDSRGGNQPQHF
>TRBV6-6|NA|TRBJ2-3|TRBD2
TGTGCCAGCAGCCGACTTCGGCTAGCGGGGAGGGGCACAGATACGCAGTATTTT
CASSRLRLAGRGTDTQYF
>TRBV5-4|NA|TRBJ2-5|TRBD2
TGTGCCAGCAGCACGGGGACTAGCGGGGTTTGGTACCAAGAGACCCAGTACTTC
CASSTGTSGVWYQETQYF
>TRBV4-2|few|TRBJ1-1|NA
TGTGCCAGCAGCCAAAGTGAGACGAACACTGAAGCTTTCTTT
CASSQSETNTEAFF
>TRBV7-2|few|TRBJ1-4|NA
TGTGCCAGCAGCGCCGTCGAGGGTACTAATGAAAAACTGTTTTTT
CASSAVEGTNEKLFF
>TRBV5-1|few|TRBJ2-1|TRBD2
TGCGCCAGCAGCCTTGGAAGCGGGGGGGCCCTTGAGCAGTTCTTC
CASSLGSGGALEQFF
>TRBV9|NA|TRBJ2-5|TRBD2
TGTGCCAGCAGCGTAGGGACTAGCAGGGGCCTTCCTCGAGGAGAGACCCAGTACTTC
CASSVGTSRGLPRGETQYF
>TRBV9|NA|TRBJ1-6|NA
TGTGCCAGCAGCTCACGGGGCACGATCAATTCACCCCTCCACTTT
CASSSRGTINSPLHF
>TRBV7-3|many|TRBJ1-6|NA
TGTGCCAGCAGCCCCGAGGAGGGCCTCCCCCTCCACTTT
CASSPEEGLPLHF
>TRBV18|many|TRBJ1-4|NA
TGTGCCAGCTCGCGTGGGGGCACTAATGAAAAACTGTTTTTT
CASSRGGTNEKLFF
>TRBV5-6|few|TRBJ2-5|TRBD2
TGTGCCAGCAATGAACCGGGGGGTCTCGAAGAGACCCAGTACTTC
CASNEPGGLEETQYF
>TRBV6-4|few|TRBJ2-1|TRBD2
TGTGCCAGCAGCCCCGTTTTAGCGGGGGACTACAATGAGCAGTTCTTC
CASSPVLAGDYNEQFF
>TRBV12-3/TRBV12-4|many|TRBJ1-4|NA
TGTGCCAGCAGCCGTACAGGAGGAGGAACTAATGAAAAACTGTTTTTT
CASSRTGGGTNEKLFF
>TRBV4-2|NA|TRBJ1-2|NA
TGTGCCAGCAGCCTCCTCGGGGGTAACTATGGCTACACCTTC
CASSLLGGNYGYTF
>TRBV28|few|TRBJ2-1|NA
TGTGCCATACGGGACACAACCTACAATGAGCAGTTCTTC
CAIRDTTYNEQFF
>TRBV12-3/TRBV12-4|few|TRBJ1-2|NA
TGTGCCAGCAGTTTAAGTCGATATGGCTACACCTTC
CASSLSRYGYTF
>TRBV5-1|few|TRBJ2-1|TRBD2
TGCGCCAGCAGCTTGCTAGCGGGGCACAATGAGCAGTTCTTC
CASSLLAGHNEQFF
>TRBV3-1|NA|TRBJ2-3|NA
TGTGCCAGCAGCCAAGGGGGCCTTGTAGATACGCAGTATTTT
CASSQGGLVDTQYF
>TRBV20-1|few|TRBJ2-3|NA
TGCAGTGCTAGAGGGTCTGCGGGGCGGTACGTGGATACGCAGTATTTT
CSARGSAGRYVDTQYF
>TRBV4-1|few|TRBJ2-2|NA
TGCGCCAGCAATCAGGGGACCGGGGAGCTGTTTTTT
CASNQGTGELFF
>TRBV10-3|few|TRBJ1-3|NA
TGTGCCATCAGTGAGGGGGCACTTTCTGGAAACACCATATATTTT
CAISEGALSGNTIYF
>TRBV7-2|many|TRBJ2-4|TRBD1
TGTGCCAGCAGCTTATCCCAAGGACAGGGGGCCAAAAACATTCAGTACTTC
CASSLSQGQGAKNIQYF
>TRBV6-6|NA|TRBJ2-5|NA
TGTGCCAGCAGTTACGGTCAGGGCCAAGAGACCCAGTACTTC
CASSYGQGQETQYF
>TRBV7-9|few|TRBJ1-1|TRBD1
TGTGCCAGCAGCATGACAGGGATCGGGTCTTTCTTT
CASSMTGIGSFF
>TRBV5-6|NA|TRBJ1-2|NA
TGTGCCAGCAGCTTCCTAGGCTCACGGGGCCCATATGGCTACACCTTC
CASSFLGSRGPYGYTF
>TRBV5-6|few|TRBJ2-5|NA
TGTGCCAGCAGTCCTCGGTGGGGGAGACAAGAGACCCAGTACTTC
CASSPRWGRQETQYF
>TRBV4-3|many|TRBJ1-2|TRBD1
TGCGCCAGCAGCCAAGAGAGGCAGAGGGGGCATGGCTACACCTTC
CASSQERQRGHGYTF
>TRBV25-1|few|TRBJ2-2|TRBD1
TGTGCCAGCAGTGTGACAGGGTCCGTGGGGGAGCTGTTTTTT
CASSVTGSVGELFF
>TRBV2|NA|TRBJ2-3|TRBD2
TGTGCCAGCAGTGAAGCCGGGGGCGGGGGGGTAGCAGATACGCAGTATTTT
CASSEAGGGGVADTQYF
>TRBV6-5|many|TRBJ1-2|TRBD1
TGTGCCAGCAGCCCCGGGACAGGGTTTTTTAACTATGGCTACACCTTC
CASSPGTGFFNYGYTF
>TRBV7-2|NA|TRBJ1-2|TRBD1
TGTGCCAGCACCCAGGGGGTCTATGGCTACACCTTC
CASTQGVYGYTF
>TRBV4-3|many|TRBJ2-2|NA
TGCGCCAGCAGCCAAGATCTAGGGGCTGGGGAGCTGTTTTTT
CASSQDLGAGELFF
>TRBV18|many|TRBJ2-7|NA
TGTGCCAGCTCACCACCGATCGGGGGACACTACGAGCAGTACTTC
CASSPPIGGHYEQYF
>TRBV19|NA|TRBJ2-1|NA
TGTGCCAGTAGTGTCCGGGACGGCCACAATGAGCAGTTCTTC
CASSVRDGHNEQFF
>TRBV6-6|many|TRBJ1-1|NA
TGTGCCAGTTCCCTGGGGGTGAGGAACACTGAAGCTTTCTTT
CASSLGVRNTEAFF
>TRBV27|NA|TRBJ2-5|TRBD2
TGTGCCAGCAGTTTGGTGAGCGGGGGGTACGAGACCCAGTACTTC
CASSLVSGGYETQYF
>TRBV7-2|NA|TRBJ1-2|NA
TGTGCCAGCAGCACCAAGACAGCGGACTATGGCTACACCTTC
CASSTKTADYGYTF
>TRBV5-5|NA|TRBJ2-6|NA
TGTGCCAGCAGCCCGAGGACTCACTTAACCGGGGCCAACGTCCTGACTTTC
CASSPRTHLTGANVLTF
>TRBV3-1|few|TRBJ1-1|NA
TGTGCCAGCAGCCAGAGGAAGAGGGACACTGAAGCTTTCTTT
CASSQRKRDTEAFF
>TRBV7-9|many|TRBJ2-1|TRBD1
TGTGCCAGCAGCTCACCGGGACAGGGGATAGGTAGGAATGAGCAGTTCTTC
CASSSPGQGIGRNEQFF
>TRBV4-1|NA|TRBJ1-2|TRBD1
TGCGCCAGCAGCCTTGCGGGACAGGGTAACTATGGCTACACCTTC
CASSLAGQGNYGYTF
>TRBV12-3/TRBV12-4|few|TRBJ2-7|NA
TGTGCCAGCAGTTTAGGGGGAATAGGGGTAAACGAGCAGTACTTC
CASSLGGIGVNEQYF
>TRBV18|few|TRBJ2-7|TRBD1
TGTGCCAGCTCATCCGACAGGGCTAAAGTCTACGAGCAGTACTTC
CASSSDRAKVYEQYF
>TRBV30|many|TRBJ1-3|NA
TGTGCCTGGAGTAGGGGGGCCATCTCTGGAAACACCATATATTTT
CAWSRGAISGNTIYF
>TRBV4-3|few|TRBJ2-7|TRBD2
TGCGCCAGCAGCCACCTATCAGGGACTAGCGTACCGGTGCAGTACTTC
CASSHLSGTSVPVQYF
>TRBV5-1|few|TRBJ2-2|TRBD2
TGCGCCAGCAGCTTCGGGACTAGCGGGGTCACCGGGGAGCTGTTTTTT
CASSFGTSGVTGELFF
>TRBV29-1|NA|TRBJ1-1|NA
TGCAGCGTCCCCCAGGACACTGAAGCTTTCTTT
CSVPQDTEAFF